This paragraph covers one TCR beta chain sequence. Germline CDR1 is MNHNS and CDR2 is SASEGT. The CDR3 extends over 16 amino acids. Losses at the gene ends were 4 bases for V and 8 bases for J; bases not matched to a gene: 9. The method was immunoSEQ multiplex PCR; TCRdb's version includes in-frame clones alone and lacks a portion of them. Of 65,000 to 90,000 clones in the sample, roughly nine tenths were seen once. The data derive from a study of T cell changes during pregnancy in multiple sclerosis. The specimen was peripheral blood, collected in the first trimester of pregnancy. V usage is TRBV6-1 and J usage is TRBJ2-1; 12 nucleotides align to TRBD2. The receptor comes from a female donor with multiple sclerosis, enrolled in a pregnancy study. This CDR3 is CASSGLRLAGEYEQFF. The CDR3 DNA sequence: TGTGCCAGCAGTGGTCTTAGACTAGCGGGGGAATATGAGCAGTTCTTC.